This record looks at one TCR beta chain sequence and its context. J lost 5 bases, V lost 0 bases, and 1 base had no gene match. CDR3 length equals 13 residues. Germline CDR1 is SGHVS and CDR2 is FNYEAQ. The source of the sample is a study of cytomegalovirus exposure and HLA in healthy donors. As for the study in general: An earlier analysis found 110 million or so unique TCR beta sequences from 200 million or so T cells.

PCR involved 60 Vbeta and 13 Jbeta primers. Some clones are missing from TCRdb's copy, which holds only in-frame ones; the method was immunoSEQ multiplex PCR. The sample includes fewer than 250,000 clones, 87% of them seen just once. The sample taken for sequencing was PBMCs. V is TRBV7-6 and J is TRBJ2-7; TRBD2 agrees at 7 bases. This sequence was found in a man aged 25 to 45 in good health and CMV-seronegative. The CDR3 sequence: CASSLARGNEQYF. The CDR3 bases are TGTGCCAGCAGCTTAGCGCGGGGGAACGAGCAGTACTTC. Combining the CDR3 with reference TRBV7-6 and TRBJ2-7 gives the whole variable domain GAGVSQSPRYKVTKRGQDVALRCDPISGHVSLYWYRQALGQGPEFLTYFNYEAQQDKSGLPNDRFSAERPEGSISTLTIQRTEQRDSAMYRCASSLARGNEQYFGPGTRLTVT.